This T cell receptor beta chain comes out of a study of vaccination and CD4 T cells after COVID-19. Sequencing of DNA taken from cultured CD4+ T cells relied on the Oncomine TCR Beta short-read assay. Via MiXCR, TCRdb re-called the PCR reads, giving one row per CDR3 protein. The sample records 7,000 to 8,500 distinct CDR3 sequences, about three fifths being singletons. Regarding the study as a whole: For SARS-CoV-2-reactive clonotypes, the median went from about 22 to 38, a nonsignificant increase.

About this clonotype itself: The antigen is undetermined.

The sample's treatment: roughly ten-day PBMC culture with coronavirus spike peptide pools or control peptides (ViraFEST assay). Unexposed donor CD4+ T cells predated the COVID-19 pandemic, collected 2011-2018. Trimming took 5 bases from V and 0 from J, leaving 8 bases between them. CDR3 length: 14 amino acids. Germline CDR1 MNHEY, CDR2 SMNVEV (reference sequence). Material for sequencing was CD4+ T cells from blood, cultured in vitro. The TCR was taken from a human donor in good health. The rearrangement uses TRBV27 and TRBJ1-5, with no clear D. CDR3 coding DNA: TGTGCCAGCAGTCCGACCCTTAGCAATCAGCCCCAGCATTTT. Its translation: CASSPTLSNQPQHF.